Listed below are T cell receptor beta chains from one sample, sequenced in a study of T cell changes during pregnancy in multiple sclerosis. The protocol was immunoSEQ multiplex PCR, while the TCRdb copy is restricted to in-frame clones and leaves out a portion. The sample contains around 32,000 clones, around 90% of which appear only once. This specimen was CD8+ T cells from peripheral blood mononuclear cells, taken before pregnancy. All receptors derive from a female donor with multiple sclerosis, enrolled in a pregnancy study. CDR3s include the opening cysteine and the closing phenylalanine or tryptophan. The D gene is left open where the match is weak. Expanded clones get a size class; other rows say once, few or many, or leave the size out.

TRBD2 | NA | TRBJ2-7 | TRBV5-1 | CASSFYPAGSSYEQYF | TGCGCCAGCAGCTTCTACCCAGCGGGATCTTCCTACGAGCAGTACTTC
TRBD1 | NA | TRBJ2-5 | TRBV9 | CASSLGQAIKETQYF | TGTGCCAGCAGCCTCGGACAGGCGATCAAAGAGACCCAGTACTTC
TRBD1 | NA | TRBJ1-5 | TRBV10-3 | CAISVGTGGLAGNQPQHF | TGTGCCATCAGTGTGGGGACAGGGGGCCTAGCGGGCAATCAGCCCCAGCATTTT
NA | NA | TRBJ2-7 | TRBV30 | CAWSVFIGVRGYEQYF | TGTGCCTGGAGTGTTTTTATCGGGGTCCGGGGGTACGAGCAGTACTTC
NA | NA | TRBJ2-2 | TRBV14 | CASSQQGRGDTGELFF | TGTGCCAGCAGCCAGCAGGGCCGTGGGGACACCGGGGAGCTGTTTTTT
TRBD1 | NA | TRBJ2-5 | TRBV19 | CASSARQTGARETQYF | TGTGCCAGTAGTGCGCGTCAGACAGGGGCGAGGGAGACCCAGTACTTC
TRBD1 | NA | TRBJ1-1 | TRBV7-9 | CASSYLGQVYTEAFF | TGTGCCAGCAGCTATCTCGGACAGGTTTACACTGAAGCTTTCTTT
NA | NA | TRBJ2-1 | TRBV19 | CASRQTAGYNEQFF | TGTGCCAGCAGACAGACAGCAGGGTACAATGAGCAGTTCTTC
TRBD2 | NA | TRBJ2-5 | TRBV28 | CASSLLGVSEREGFMQETQYF | TGTGCCAGCAGTTTATTGGGGGTCTCCGAGCGGGAGGGGTTCATGCAAGAGACCCAGTACTTC
NA | once | TRBJ1-5 | TRBV12-2 | CASRLDHSQGGSGNQPQHF | TGTGCAAGTCGCTTAGACCACTCACAGGGGGGTTCGGGCAATCAGCCCCAGCATTTT
NA | NA | TRBJ2-7 | TRBV5-6 | CASSLDPNVNYEQYF | TGTGCCAGCAGCCTAGACCCGAACGTTAACTACGAGCAGTACTTC
NA | NA | TRBJ2-1 | TRBV27 | CASSLSSLYNEQFF | TGTGCCAGCAGTTTATCCTCCCTGTACAATGAGCAGTTCTTC
TRBD2 | NA | TRBJ2-7 | TRBV6-1 | CASSEGLAGANSYEQYF | TGTGCCAGCAGTGAAGGACTAGCGGGGGCCAACTCCTACGAGCAGTACTTC
NA | NA | TRBJ2-5 | TRBV28 | CASSLGISWEEETQYF | TGTGCCAGCAGTTTAGGAATTTCATGGGAGGAAGAGACCCAGTACTTC
TRBD2 | NA | TRBJ2-1 | TRBV5-4 | CASSLAGRGGVDEQFF | TGTGCCAGCAGCTTGGCGGGGCGGGGGGGAGTCGATGAGCAGTTCTTC
TRBD1 | NA | TRBJ2-7 | TRBV6-5 | CASSQTGGEQYF | TGTGCCAGCAGTCAAACAGGGGGCGAGCAGTACTTC
TRBD2 | NA | TRBJ2-7 | TRBV19 | CASSIGTSGCTYEQYF | TGTGCCAGTAGTATTGGGACTAGCGGGTGCACCTACGAGCAGTACTTC
TRBD1 | NA | TRBJ1-4 | TRBV7-2 | CASSLTGGNEKLFF | TGTGCCAGCAGCCTGACAGGGGGGAATGAAAAACTGTTTTTT
TRBD1 | NA | TRBJ2-3 | TRBV4-1 | CASSQEWTGGTDTQYF | TGCGCCAGCAGCCAGGAATGGACAGGGGGCACAGATACGCAGTATTTT
NA | once | TRBJ1-1 | TRBV28 | CASREYGEGEAFF | TGTGCCAGCAGGGAATATGGAGAGGGTGAAGCTTTCTTT
NA | NA | TRBJ1-2 | TRBV15 | CATSSEDRDGYTF | TGTGCCACCAGCAGTGAAGACAGAGATGGCTACACCTTC
TRBD1 | NA | TRBJ2-7 | TRBV6-1 | CASSDGDSSYEQYF | TGTGCCAGCAGCGACGGGGACAGCTCCTACGAGCAGTACTTC
TRBD1 | NA | TRBJ1-2 | TRBV27 | CASSSGTDYYGYTF | TGTGCCAGCAGTTCCGGGACAGACTACTATGGCTACACCTTC
TRBD2 | NA | TRBJ2-1 | TRBV9 | CASSPGLAGGGNEQFF | TGTGCCAGCAGCCCGGGACTAGCGGGAGGGGGGAATGAGCAGTTCTTC
TRBD2 | once | TRBJ2-7 | TRBV27 | CASSLSGSFYEQYF | TGTGCCAGCAGTTTGAGCGGGAGTTTCTACGAGCAGTACTTC
TRBD2 | NA | TRBJ2-3 | TRBV28 | CASGGLAGGPSTDTQYF | TGTGCCAGCGGGGGACTAGCGGGAGGGCCGAGCACAGATACGCAGTATTTT
TRBD1 | NA | TRBJ1-5 | TRBV6-5 | CASSSQGEKDQPQHF | TGTGCCAGCAGTTCCCAGGGGGAGAAGGATCAGCCCCAGCATTTT
TRBD2 | NA | TRBJ2-3 | TRBV19 | CASSPRTSGSVTDTQYF | TGTGCCAGTAGTCCCAGGACTAGCGGGAGTGTAACAGATACGCAGTATTTT
NA | NA | TRBJ2-7 | TRBV6-5 | CASSYSTGERDYEQYF | TGTGCCAGCAGTTACTCGACGGGAGAGAGGGACTACGAGCAGTACTTC
NA | NA | TRBJ2-7 | TRBV5-1 | CASSLFTGADEQYF | TGCGCCAGCAGCTTGTTTACGGGAGCCGACGAGCAGTACTTC
NA | NA | TRBJ2-1 | TRBV25-1 | CASSVNGEQFF | TGTGCCAGCAGTGTTAACGGTGAGCAGTTCTTC
NA | NA | TRBJ2-5 | TRBV5-1 | CASSVAGDQYF | TGCGCCAGCAGCGTGGCTGGAGACCAGTACTTC
TRBD1 | NA | TRBJ2-1 | TRBV28 | CASRRQGAQILGNEQFF | TGTGCCAGCAGGCGACAGGGGGCGCAAATTTTGGGTAATGAGCAGTTCTTC
TRBD1 | NA | TRBJ1-2 | TRBV28 | CASSSTGAGYGYTF | TGTGCCAGCAGTTCAACAGGGGCAGGCTATGGCTACACCTTC
NA | NA | TRBJ1-1 | TRBV7-9 | CASSLERETEAFF | TGTGCCAGCAGCTTAGAGAGGGAGACTGAAGCTTTCTTT
NA | once | TRBJ1-2 | TRBV7-9 | CASSDPSVNQGGYTF | TGTGCCAGCAGCGATCCCTCTGTCAATCAGGGTGGCTACACCTTC
TRBD1 | NA | TRBJ1-2 | TRBV27 | CASSLEGAGVDYTF | TGTGCCAGCAGTTTGGAGGGGGCTGGGGTTGACTACACCTTC
NA | NA | TRBJ2-3 | TRBV27 | CASSLSGPDTDTQYF | TGTGCCAGCAGTTTATCGGGGCCCGACACAGATACGCAGTATTTT
NA | NA | TRBJ1-2 | TRBV5-6 | CASSPVEPNYGYTF | TGTGCCAGCAGCCCCGTTGAGCCCAACTATGGCTACACCTTC
NA | NA | TRBJ2-7 | TRBV21-1 | CASSIIGDDGSYEQYF | TGTGCCAGCAGCATTATAGGGGATGACGGCTCCTACGAGCAGTACTTC
NA | NA | TRBJ1-1 | TRBV7-9 | CASSLGTFEAFF | TGTGCCAGCAGCTTGGGGACATTCGAAGCTTTCTTT
NA | NA | TRBJ1-5 | TRBV30 | CAWSTGVGSNQPQHF | TGTGCCTGGAGTACGGGGGTAGGGAGCAATCAGCCCCAGCATTTT
NA | NA | TRBJ1-2 | TRBV21-1 | CASSSPGTGDGYTF | TGTGCCAGCAGCTCTCCCGGGACAGGGGATGGCTACACCTTC
TRBD2 | NA | TRBJ2-3 | TRBV4-3 | CASSQVAGGTDTQYF | TGCGCCAGCAGCCAAGTAGCGGGGGGGACAGATACGCAGTATTTT
TRBD1 | NA | TRBJ1-1 | TRBV9 | CASSPRQGRNTEAFF | TGTGCCAGCAGCCCCCGACAGGGGCGCAACACTGAAGCTTTCTTT
NA | NA | TRBJ1-3 | TRBV27 | CATQLGNTIYF | TGTGCCACCCAGTTGGGAAACACCATATATTTT
NA | NA | TRBJ2-1 | TRBV4-2 | CASSQDRSAPVDNEQFF | TGTGCCAGCAGCCAAGATAGGAGCGCCCCTGTCGACAATGAGCAGTTCTTC
NA | once | TRBJ2-3 | TRBV7-3 | CASSPSGSPGDTQYF | TGTGCCAGCAGCCCTAGTGGGAGTCCGGGAGATACGCAGTATTTT
NA | NA | TRBJ2-2 | TRBV2 | CASTQWLAPNTGELFF | TGTGCCAGCACGCAGTGGCTAGCGCCGAACACCGGGGAGCTGTTTTTT
NA | NA | TRBJ2-7 | TRBV13 | CASGREEQYF | TGTGCCAGCGGCCGGGAGGAGCAGTACTTC
TRBD2 | once | TRBJ2-3 | TRBV7-9 | CASSLAGTSGFTDTQYF | TGTGCCAGCAGCTTAGCCGGGACTAGCGGGTTCACAGATACGCAGTATTTT
NA | NA | TRBJ1-1 | TRBV7-2 | CASRGVDTEAFF | TGTGCCAGCAGGGGCGTGGACACTGAAGCTTTCTTT
NA | NA | TRBJ2-7 | TRBV19 | CASSISSRDFSYEQYF | TGTGCCAGTAGTATTTCGTCCCGTGACTTCTCCTACGAGCAGTACTTC
TRBD1 | NA | TRBJ1-1 | TRBV9 | CASSSGQGTEAFF | TGTGCCAGCAGCTCTGGACAGGGCACTGAAGCTTTCTTT
TRBD2 | once | TRBJ2-1 | TRBV4-1 | CASSHGTISYNEQFF | TGCGCCAGCAGCCACGGGACTATCTCCTACAATGAGCAGTTCTTC
TRBD1 | NA | TRBJ2-3 | TRBV11-2 | CASRRDRTDTQYF | TGTGCCAGCAGACGGGACAGGACAGATACGCAGTATTTT